This T cell receptor beta chain stems from a study of shared clonotypes between healthy human individuals. Input per replicate PCR of unsorted PBMC was 250 to 300 ng DNA, corresponding to about 30,000 T cell genomes. Method: immunoSEQ multiplex PCR; TCRdb's copy keeps in-frame clones and lacks some. This sample has fewer than 550,000 clones, with approximately 79% found just once. V was clipped by 0 bases and J by 2 bases; unmatched bases: 6. CDR1 and CDR2 from the germline V gene are SEHNR and FQNEAQ (reference sequence). There are 17 residues in the CDR3. All of the donors resided in Nashville, Tennessee, and each was a Caucasian adult.

Sequencing was done on a sample of PBMCs. V and J are TRBV7-9 and TRBJ2-3; TRBD1 matches 9 bases. The clonotype originates from a woman in her thirties or forties in good health. Some clones in this sample may be carry-over from other donors' samples. The CDR3, as DNA: TGTGCCAGCAGCTTAGCTCACACAGGGGGCGCCACAGATACGCAGTATTTT. Protein product: CASSLAHTGGATDTQYF.